This TCR beta chain comes out of a study of T cell responses to AZD1222 COVID-19 vaccine. Study-level findings and limits: Donors, mostly white British, included more females; clonal diversity was possibly underestimated.

This clone was seen only a few times. The antigen is not known. Only in-frame clones appear in the TCRdb table, and some are missing; sequencing was by immunoSEQ multiplex PCR. The sample carries about 150,000 clones, around 90% recorded once. CDR3 length equals 16 residues. Trimming pared 2 bases from V and 1 base from J, leaving 14 bases between. Germline V gene sequence: CDR1 MDHEN, CDR2 SYDVKM. The TCR was taken from an adult who received the AZD1222 COVID-19 vaccine. J is TRBJ2-5 and V is TRBV28, with D perhaps matching TRBD1 (6 bases). The material sequenced was peripheral blood, taken 28 days after the second AZD1222 dose. CDR3 sequence reads: CASSLGSGALQETQYF. The CDR3 DNA reads TGTGCCAGCAGTTTAGGCTCAGGGGCTCTCCAAGAGACCCAGTACTTC.